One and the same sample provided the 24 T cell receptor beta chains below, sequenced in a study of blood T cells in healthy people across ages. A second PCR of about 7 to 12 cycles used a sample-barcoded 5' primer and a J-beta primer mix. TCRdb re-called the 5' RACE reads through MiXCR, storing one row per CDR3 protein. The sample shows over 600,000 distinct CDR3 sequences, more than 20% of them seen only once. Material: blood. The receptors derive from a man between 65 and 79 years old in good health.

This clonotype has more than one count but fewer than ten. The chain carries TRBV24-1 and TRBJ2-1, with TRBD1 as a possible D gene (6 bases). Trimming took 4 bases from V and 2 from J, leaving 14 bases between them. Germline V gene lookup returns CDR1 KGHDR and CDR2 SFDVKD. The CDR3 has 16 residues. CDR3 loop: CATSDPGAITYNEQFF. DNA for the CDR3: TGTGCCACCAGTGACCCAGGGGCTATTACCTACAATGAGCAGTTCTTC.

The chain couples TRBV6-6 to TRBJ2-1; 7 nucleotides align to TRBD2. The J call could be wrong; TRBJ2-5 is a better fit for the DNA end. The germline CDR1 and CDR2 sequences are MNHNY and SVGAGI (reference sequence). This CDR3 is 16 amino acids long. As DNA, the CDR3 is TGTGCCAGCAGTTACTCGAGCGGGATAGTCTCCGAGACCCAGTACTTC. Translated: CASSYSSGIVSETQYF.

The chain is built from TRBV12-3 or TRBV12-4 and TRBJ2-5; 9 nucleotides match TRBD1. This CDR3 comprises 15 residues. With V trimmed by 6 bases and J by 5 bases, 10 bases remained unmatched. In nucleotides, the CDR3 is TGTGCCAGCAGGAGGGACAGGGAAAGCGCCGAGACCCAGTACTTC. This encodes CASRRDRESAETQYF.

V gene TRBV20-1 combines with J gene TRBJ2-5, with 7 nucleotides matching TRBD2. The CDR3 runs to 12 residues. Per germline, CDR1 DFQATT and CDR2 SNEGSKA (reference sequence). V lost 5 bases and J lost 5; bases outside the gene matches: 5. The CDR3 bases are TGCAGTGCTTTAACTAGCGATGAGACCCAGTACTTC. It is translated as CSALTSDETQYF.

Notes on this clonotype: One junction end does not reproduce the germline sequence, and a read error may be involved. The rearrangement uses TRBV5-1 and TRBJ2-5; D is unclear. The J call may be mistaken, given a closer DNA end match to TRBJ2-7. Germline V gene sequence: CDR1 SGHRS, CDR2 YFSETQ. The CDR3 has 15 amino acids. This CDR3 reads CASSLALGLHYEQYF. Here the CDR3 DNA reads TGCGCCAGCAGTTTGGCCCTGGGCCTGCACTACGAGCAGTACTTC.

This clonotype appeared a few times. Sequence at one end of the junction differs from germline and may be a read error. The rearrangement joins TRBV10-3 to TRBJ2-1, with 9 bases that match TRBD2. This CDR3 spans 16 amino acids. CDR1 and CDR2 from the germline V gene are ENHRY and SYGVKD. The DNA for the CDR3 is TGTGCCAGTTCCAGGGATAGCGGGAGCTCCTACAATAAGCAGTTCTTC. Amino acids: CASSRDSGSSYNKQFF.

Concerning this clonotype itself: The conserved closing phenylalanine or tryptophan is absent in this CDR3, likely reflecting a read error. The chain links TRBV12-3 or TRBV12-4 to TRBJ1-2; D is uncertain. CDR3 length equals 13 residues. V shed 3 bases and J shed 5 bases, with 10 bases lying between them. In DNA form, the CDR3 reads TGTGCCAGCAGTTTTTGGGCGGATTATGGCTACACCCTC. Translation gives CASSFWADYGYTL.

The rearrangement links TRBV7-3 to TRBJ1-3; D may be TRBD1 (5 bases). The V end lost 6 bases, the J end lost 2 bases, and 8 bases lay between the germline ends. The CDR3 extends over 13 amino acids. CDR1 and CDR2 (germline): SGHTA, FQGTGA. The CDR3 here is CASSTGPGNTIYF. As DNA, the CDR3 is TGTGCCAGCAGTACAGGACCTGGAAACACCATATATTTT.

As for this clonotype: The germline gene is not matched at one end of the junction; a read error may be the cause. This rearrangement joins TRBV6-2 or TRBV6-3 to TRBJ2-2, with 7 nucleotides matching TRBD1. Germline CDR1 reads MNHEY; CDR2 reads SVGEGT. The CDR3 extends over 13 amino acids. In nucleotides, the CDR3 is TGTGCCAGCAGACAAGGGGGCACCGGGGAGCCGTTTTTT. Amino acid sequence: CASRQGGTGEPFF.

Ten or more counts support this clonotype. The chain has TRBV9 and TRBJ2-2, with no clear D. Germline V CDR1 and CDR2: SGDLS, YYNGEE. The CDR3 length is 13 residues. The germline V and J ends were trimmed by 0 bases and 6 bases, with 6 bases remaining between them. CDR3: CASSVVGSGELFF. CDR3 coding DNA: TGTGCCAGCAGCGTAGTGGGATCCGGGGAGCTGTTTTTT.

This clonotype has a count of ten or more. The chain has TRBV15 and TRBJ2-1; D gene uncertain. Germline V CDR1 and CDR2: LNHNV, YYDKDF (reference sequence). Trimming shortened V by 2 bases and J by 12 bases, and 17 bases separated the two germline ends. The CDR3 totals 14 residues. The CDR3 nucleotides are TGTGCCACCAGCAGAAACCAAATCGAGAATCGGCAGTTCTTC. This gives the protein CATSRNQIENRQFF. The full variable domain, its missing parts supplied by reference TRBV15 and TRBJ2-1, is DAMVIQNPRYQVTQFGKPVTLSCSQTLNHNVMYWYQQKSSQAPKLLFHYYDKDFNNEADTPDNFQSRRPNTSFCFLDIRSPGLGDTAMYLCATSRNQIENRQFFGPGTRLTVL.

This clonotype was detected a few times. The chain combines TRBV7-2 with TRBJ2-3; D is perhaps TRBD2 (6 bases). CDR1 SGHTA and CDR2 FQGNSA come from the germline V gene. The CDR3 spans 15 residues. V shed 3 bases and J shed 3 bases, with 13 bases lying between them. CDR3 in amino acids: CASSFGGKKTDTQYF. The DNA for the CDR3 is TGTGCCAGCAGCTTTGGCGGGAAGAAAACAGATACGCAGTATTTT.

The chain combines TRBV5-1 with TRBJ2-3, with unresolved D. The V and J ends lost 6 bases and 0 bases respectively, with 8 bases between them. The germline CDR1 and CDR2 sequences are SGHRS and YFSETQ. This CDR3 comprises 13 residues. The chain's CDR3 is CASTRFSTDTQYF. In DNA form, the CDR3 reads TGCGCCAGCACCCGGTTTAGCACAGATACGCAGTATTTT.

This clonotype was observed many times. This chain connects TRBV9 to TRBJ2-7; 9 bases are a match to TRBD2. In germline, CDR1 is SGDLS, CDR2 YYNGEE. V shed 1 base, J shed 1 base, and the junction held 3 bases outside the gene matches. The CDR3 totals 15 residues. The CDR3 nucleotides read TGTGCCAGCAGCGTAAGGAGCGGGGGGTCCTACGAGCAGTACTTC. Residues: CASSVRSGGSYEQYF.

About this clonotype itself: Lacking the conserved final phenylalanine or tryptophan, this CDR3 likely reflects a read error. The CDR3 DNA reads TGTGCCAGCTCACCGGGGCTAGCGGGAGTGTCCTACGAGCAGTACCTC. Protein sequence: CASSPGLAGVSYEQYL. J is TRBJ2-5 and V is TRBV18; 10 positions agree with TRBD2. The DNA matches TRBJ2-7 better at its end, which makes the J call doubtful. CDR3 size: 16 residues. CDR1 is KGHSH and CDR2 is LQKENI in the germline V gene.

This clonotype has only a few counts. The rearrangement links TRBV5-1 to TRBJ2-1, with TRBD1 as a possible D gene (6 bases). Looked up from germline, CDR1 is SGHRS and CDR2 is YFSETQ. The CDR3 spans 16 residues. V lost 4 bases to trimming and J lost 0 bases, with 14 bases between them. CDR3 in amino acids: CASSLLQGSSYNEQFF. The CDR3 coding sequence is TGCGCCAGCAGCCTTCTACAGGGAAGCTCCTACAATGAGCAGTTCTTC.

CDR3 nucleotides: TGTGCCAGCTCCTGGGTGCAGGGAGAAGGCGGCTACACCTTC. Its protein is CASSWVQGEGGYTF. This chain connects TRBV18 to TRBJ1-2, with D maybe TRBD1 (5 bases). V was pared by 6 bases and J by 8 bases, with 19 bases between. CDR1 is KGHSH and CDR2 is LQKENI in the germline V gene. This CDR3 spans 14 amino acids. The full variable domain, rest sourced from reference TRBV18 and TRBJ1-2, is NAGVMQNPRHLVRRRGQEARLRCSPMKGHSHVYWYRQLPEEGLKFMVYLQKENIIDESGMPKERFSAEFPKEGPSILRIQQVVRGDSAAYFCASSWVQGEGGYTFGSGTRLTVV.

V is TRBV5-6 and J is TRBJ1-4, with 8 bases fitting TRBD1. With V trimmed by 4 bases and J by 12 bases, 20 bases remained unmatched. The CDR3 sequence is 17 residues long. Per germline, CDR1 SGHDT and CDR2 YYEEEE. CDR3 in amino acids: CASSKGQGAGGFEELFF. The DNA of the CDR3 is TGTGCCAGCAGCAAAGGACAGGGTGCCGGCGGGTTCGAAGAACTGTTTTTT.

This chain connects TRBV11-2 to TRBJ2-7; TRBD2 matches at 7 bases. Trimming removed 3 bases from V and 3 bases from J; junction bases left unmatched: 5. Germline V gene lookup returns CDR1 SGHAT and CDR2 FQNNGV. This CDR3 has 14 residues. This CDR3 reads CASSLLGEGYEQYF. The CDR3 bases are TGTGCCAGCAGCTTGTTAGGGGAGGGCTACGAGCAGTACTTC.

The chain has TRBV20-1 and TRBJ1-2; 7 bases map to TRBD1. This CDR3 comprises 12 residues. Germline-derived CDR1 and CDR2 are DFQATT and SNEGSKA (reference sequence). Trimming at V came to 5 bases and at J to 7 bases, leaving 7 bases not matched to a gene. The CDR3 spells CSAPDRAGGYTF. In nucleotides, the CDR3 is TGCAGTGCTCCAGACAGGGCGGGTGGCTACACCTTC.

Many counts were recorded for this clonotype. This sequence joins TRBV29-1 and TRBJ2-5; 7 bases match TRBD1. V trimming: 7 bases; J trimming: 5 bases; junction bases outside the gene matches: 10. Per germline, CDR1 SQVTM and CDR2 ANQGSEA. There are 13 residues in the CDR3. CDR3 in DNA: TGCAGCGCGAGACAGGGTTTCGGTGAGACCCAGTACTTC. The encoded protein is CSARQGFGETQYF.

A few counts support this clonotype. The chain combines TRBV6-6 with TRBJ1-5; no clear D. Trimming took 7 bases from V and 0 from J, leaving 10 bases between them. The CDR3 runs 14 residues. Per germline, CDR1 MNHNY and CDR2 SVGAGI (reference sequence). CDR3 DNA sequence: TGTGCCAGCACCATCCGGAGTAGCAATCAGCCCCAGCATTTT. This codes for CASTIRSSNQPQHF.

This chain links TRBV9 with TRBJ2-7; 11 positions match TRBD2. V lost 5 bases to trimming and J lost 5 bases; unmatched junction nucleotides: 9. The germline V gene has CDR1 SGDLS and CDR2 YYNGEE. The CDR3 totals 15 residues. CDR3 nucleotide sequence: TGTGCCAGCAGTCCCGCTAGCGGGGGGCGGAACGAGCAGTACTTC. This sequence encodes CASSPASGGRNEQYF. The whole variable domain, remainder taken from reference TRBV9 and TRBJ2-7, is DSGVTQTPKHLITATGQRVTLRCSPRSGDLSVYWYQQSLDQGLQFLIQYYNGEERAKGNILERFSAQQFPDLHSELNLSSLELGDSALYFCASSPASGGRNEQYFGPGTRLTVT.

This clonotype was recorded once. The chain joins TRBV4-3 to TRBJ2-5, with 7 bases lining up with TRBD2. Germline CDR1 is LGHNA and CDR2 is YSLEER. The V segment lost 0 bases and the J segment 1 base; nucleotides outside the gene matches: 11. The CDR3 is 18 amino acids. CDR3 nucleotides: TGCGCCAGCAGCCAAGATGGTTCAGCAGGCGGGGGCCAAGAGACCCAGTACTTC. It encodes CASSQDGSAGGGQETQYF.